Presented here are 25 T cell receptor beta chains from one specimen sequenced in a study of cytomegalovirus exposure and HLA in healthy donors. Amplification used 60 Vbeta primers and 13 Jbeta primers. Produced via immunoSEQ multiplex PCR; TCRdb's table is partial and in-frame only. The sample lists 150,000 to 200,000 clones, 75% to 85% seen once, with 0.96% in the top ten. Source material: PBMCs. The receptors shown here come from a girl aged 2-10 years in good health and CMV-seropositive.

The rearrangement links TRBV4-1 to TRBJ2-1, with D possibly matching TRBD1 (5 bases). Germline V gene data show CDR1 as MGHRA and CDR2 as YSYEKL. The germline V and J ends were trimmed by 4 bases and 5 bases, with 24 bases remaining between them. The CDR3 is 18 residues long. The CDR3 spells CASSPLAGSRYKNNEQFF. The CDR3 nucleotides are TGCGCCAGCAGCCCGCTCGCAGGGTCTCGGTATAAAAACAATGAGCAGTTCTTC.

The chain links TRBV15 to TRBJ1-5, with D maybe TRBD1 (5 bases). V lost 6 bases to trimming and J lost 4 bases, with 13 bases between them. This CDR3 has 14 residues. Looked up from germline, CDR1 is LNHNV and CDR2 is YYDKDF (reference sequence). The CDR3 nucleotides read TGTGCCACCAGGCGAGGAAAGGGGAATCAGCCCCAGCATTTT. Translating gives CATRRGKGNQPQHF.

The genes are TRBV7-8 and TRBJ2-3; tentatively, D is TRBD2 (5 bases). Trimming stripped 5 bases from V and 0 bases from J, with 6 bases between. Per germline, CDR1 SGHVS and CDR2 FQNEAQ. There are 13 residues in the CDR3. The CDR3 nucleotides read TGTGCCAGCAGCCGAGGGAGCACAGATACGCAGTATTTT. Its protein is CASSRGSTDTQYF.

V gene TRBV5-1 combines with J gene TRBJ1-1, with D perhaps matching TRBD1 (5 bases). CDR3 length equals 15 residues. CDR1 is SGHRS, CDR2 YFSETQ, per germline. The V gene lost 0 bases and the J gene lost 1 base, with 10 bases spanning the gap. The CDR3 spells CASSLDGGTNTEAFF. The CDR3 nucleotides are TGCGCCAGCAGCTTGGATGGGGGGACGAACACTGAAGCTTTCTTT.

J is TRBJ2-5 and V is TRBV10-3; 14 bases are a match to TRBD2. The CDR3 runs to 17 residues. Germline CDR1 is ENHRY and CDR2 is SYGVKD. Trimming at V came to 6 bases and at J to 5 bases, leaving 11 bases not matched to a gene. The CDR3 DNA follows: TGTGCCATCAGCTCGAGACTAGCGGGAGGGCCTTCGGAGACCCAGTACTTC. Amino acid sequence: CAISSRLAGGPSETQYF.

The rearrangement uses TRBV15 and TRBJ1-4, with a possible D match to TRBD1 (5 bases). CDR1 LNHNV and CDR2 YYDKDF come from the germline V gene (reference sequence). V was trimmed by 4 bases and J by 7 bases, leaving 16 bases between them. The CDR3 runs to 15 residues. CDR3 sequence reads: CATSTNPRQIEKLFF. The CDR3 bases are TGTGCCACCAGCACTAACCCAAGACAGATTGAAAAACTGTTTTTT.

The CDR3 DNA is TGCGCCAGCAGCTTTAGCGGGAGCGGGACAGATACGCAGTATTTT. Its translation is CASSFSGSGTDTQYF. The chain links TRBV5-1 to TRBJ2-3, with 9 bases identical to TRBD2. The CDR3 sequence is 15 residues long. Trimming took 2 bases from V and 3 from J; bases not matched to a gene: 4. Germline V gene sequence: CDR1 SGHRS, CDR2 YFSETQ.

This chain uses TRBV10-3 with TRBJ2-1; D gene uncertain. This CDR3 comprises 14 residues. CDR1 and CDR2 from the germline V gene are ENHRY and SYGVKD. V dropped 1 base and J dropped 5 bases, with 9 bases sitting between them. The chain's CDR3 is CAISEFGPNNEQFF. CDR3 in DNA: TGTGCCATCAGTGAGTTTGGGCCCAACAATGAGCAGTTCTTC.

The chain employs TRBV13 and TRBJ2-1, with D possibly being TRBD1 (6 bases). V was pared by 5 bases and J by 0 bases, with 14 bases between. Germline CDR1 is PRHDT and CDR2 is FYEKMQ (reference sequence). The CDR3 consists of 16 residues. CDR3 loop: CASSPRGQSSYNEQFF. The CDR3 bases are TGTGCCAGCAGCCCCAGGGGTCAAAGCTCCTACAATGAGCAGTTCTTC.

This chain connects TRBV27 to TRBJ2-3; 7 positions agree with TRBD2. V was clipped by 4 bases and J by 6 bases; unmatched bases: 4. Germline CDR1 and CDR2: MNHEY and SMNVEV (reference sequence). The CDR3 length is 13 residues. The DNA for the CDR3 is TGTGCCAGCAGTTACGGGGGGAAGGATACGCAGTATTTT. Its translation is CASSYGGKDTQYF.

The chain combines TRBV25-1 with TRBJ2-2; D gene uncertain. Germline V gives CDR1 MGHDK, CDR2 SYGVNS. The length of the CDR3 is 12 residues. The V end lost 5 bases, the J end lost 6 bases, and 7 bases lay between the germline ends. CDR3 in amino acids: CASSYGSGELFF. The CDR3 DNA sequence: TGTGCCAGCAGTTACGGTTCCGGGGAGCTGTTTTTT.

The rearrangement links TRBV15 to TRBJ1-3; D remains ambiguous. With 0 bases removed from V and 7 bases from J, the gap between germline ends came to 4 bases. The CDR3 is 12 residues long. Germline CDR1 reads LNHNV; CDR2 reads YYDKDF (reference sequence). CDR3 protein: CATSRDRNTIYF. CDR3 sequence (DNA): TGTGCCACCAGCAGAGATCGGAACACCATATATTTT.

The chain combines TRBV5-1 with TRBJ2-1, with 8 bases fitting TRBD2. Germline trimming cut 5 bases from V and 3 bases from J; bases unmatched to any gene: 7. The CDR3 totals 15 residues. CDR1 is SGHRS and CDR2 is YFSETQ in the germline V gene. This CDR3 reads CASRERTSIYNEQFF. The DNA for the CDR3 is TGCGCCAGCAGGGAGAGGACTAGCATCTACAATGAGCAGTTCTTC.

The V and J genes are TRBV2 and TRBJ2-7; unclear D gene. Germline loops: CDR1 SNHLY, CDR2 FYNNEI. The CDR3 loop spans 10 amino acids. The ends were cut back, 4 bases at V and 10 bases at J, with 8 bases in the middle. The CDR3 sequence is CASSVSRQYF. The CDR3, as DNA: TGTGCCAGCAGTGTTTCCCGTCAGTACTTC.

The rearrangement uses TRBV7-3 and TRBJ2-3, with 9 positions matching TRBD1. CDR3 length: 17 amino acids. J was trimmed by 3 bases and V by 4 bases; bases with no gene match: 11. CDR1 SGHTA and CDR2 FQGTGA come from the germline V gene. The CDR3: CASSSKQGARTTDTQYF. As DNA, the CDR3 is TGTGCCAGCAGCTCAAAACAGGGGGCCCGAACTACAGATACGCAGTATTTT.

The rearrangement uses TRBV5-6 and TRBJ1-2; 7 nucleotides agree with TRBD1. V was clipped by 4 bases and J by 3 bases; unmatched bases: 6. This CDR3 has 14 amino acids. Per germline, CDR1 SGHDT and CDR2 YYEEEE. Here the CDR3 DNA reads TGTGCCAGCAGCCTCAGGGGGTATCACTATGGCTACACCTTC. It encodes CASSLRGYHYGYTF.

The V and J genes are TRBV14 and TRBJ2-7, with TRBD1 identical over 9 bases. This CDR3 region has 14 residues. Germline CDR1 SGHDN, CDR2 FVKESK. The trim removed 6 bases at V and 2 bases at J, leaving 5 bases unmatched. The chain's CDR3 is CASSWGQGPYEQYF. The CDR3, as DNA: TGTGCCAGCAGTTGGGGACAGGGACCCTACGAGCAGTACTTC.

This clone has just a few counts. The rearrangement uses TRBV30 and TRBJ1-1; a possible D gene is TRBD1 (6 bases). CDR3 length: 13 amino acids. Germline CDR1 reads GTSNPN; CDR2 reads SVGIG (reference sequence). Trimming took 1 base from V and 2 from J, leaving 8 bases between them. CDR3 amino acids: CAWSGTANTEAFF. In DNA, the CDR3 is TGTGCCTGGAGTGGGACAGCCAACACTGAAGCTTTCTTT.

CDR3 loop: CATRANSGLRGEKLFF. CDR3 bases: TGCGCCACCCGGGCGAACAGCGGACTACGGGGGGAAAAACTGTTTTTT. The genes are TRBV10-2 and TRBJ1-4; D is perhaps TRBD1 (5 bases). In germline, CDR1 is WSHSY, CDR2 SAAADI. Trimming left V 10 bases short and J 8 bases short, with 26 bases between. The CDR3 loop spans 16 amino acids.

The chain couples TRBV4-2 to TRBJ2-1; 9 nucleotides align to TRBD2. This CDR3 contains 18 residues. CDR1 is LGHNA, CDR2 YNFKEQ, per germline. Unmatched junction bases numbered 12, after V lost 5 bases and J lost 1 base. The chain's CDR3 is CASSERAGGIQSYNEQFF. The CDR3 DNA reads TGTGCCAGCAGCGAAAGAGCGGGGGGCATTCAGTCCTACAATGAGCAGTTCTTC.

This chain uses TRBV15 with TRBJ1-1; no firm D call. CDR1 is LNHNV and CDR2 is YYDKDF in the germline V gene (reference sequence). V was cut by 0 bases and J by 1 base, with 18 bases left in between. The length of the CDR3 is 18 residues. CDR3 in DNA: TGTGCCACCAGCAGAGAACCCCCCGGCGGCCCGGCGAACACTGAAGCTTTCTTT. It yields the protein CATSREPPGGPANTEAFF.

The chain carries TRBV6-1 and TRBJ1-1, with D hard to call. The CDR3 spans 12 residues. Germline assignment: CDR1 MNHNS and CDR2 SASEGT. V shed 3 bases and J shed 1 base, with 3 bases lying between them. The CDR3 protein is CASSDRNTEAFF. CDR3 nucleotides: TGTGCCAGCAGTGACAGGAACACTGAAGCTTTCTTT.

In its sample, this clone was seen once. The chain is built from TRBV7-8 and TRBJ2-5; 11 bases fit TRBD2. V was pared by 1 base and J by 4 bases, with 11 bases of the junction left unmatched. The length of the CDR3 is 18 residues. From germline, CDR1 is SGHVS and CDR2 FQNEAQ. CDR3 sequence reads: CASSLVIGSGRARETQYF. The DNA of the CDR3 is TGTGCCAGCAGCTTAGTAATCGGTAGCGGGAGGGCAAGAGAGACCCAGTACTTC.

Only one count was recorded for this clone. The V call is TRBV5-1, the J call TRBJ2-6, with a possible D match to TRBD1 (6 bases). V lost 4 bases, J lost 4 bases, and 9 bases lay in between. This CDR3 region has 14 residues. Germline V gives CDR1 SGHRS, CDR2 YFSETQ. The CDR3: CASSDQGGANVLTF. CDR3 nucleotide sequence: TGCGCCAGCAGCGACCAGGGGGGGGCCAACGTCCTGACTTTC.

The chain employs TRBV4-2 and TRBJ1-3; no firm D call. The germline CDR1 and CDR2 sequences are LGHNA and YNFKEQ. Trimming stripped 2 bases from V and 0 bases from J, with 8 bases between. This CDR3 is 15 amino acids long. Here the CDR3 reads CASSQLEGSGNTIYF. The CDR3 DNA follows: TGTGCCAGCAGCCAATTGGAGGGCTCTGGAAACACCATATATTTT.